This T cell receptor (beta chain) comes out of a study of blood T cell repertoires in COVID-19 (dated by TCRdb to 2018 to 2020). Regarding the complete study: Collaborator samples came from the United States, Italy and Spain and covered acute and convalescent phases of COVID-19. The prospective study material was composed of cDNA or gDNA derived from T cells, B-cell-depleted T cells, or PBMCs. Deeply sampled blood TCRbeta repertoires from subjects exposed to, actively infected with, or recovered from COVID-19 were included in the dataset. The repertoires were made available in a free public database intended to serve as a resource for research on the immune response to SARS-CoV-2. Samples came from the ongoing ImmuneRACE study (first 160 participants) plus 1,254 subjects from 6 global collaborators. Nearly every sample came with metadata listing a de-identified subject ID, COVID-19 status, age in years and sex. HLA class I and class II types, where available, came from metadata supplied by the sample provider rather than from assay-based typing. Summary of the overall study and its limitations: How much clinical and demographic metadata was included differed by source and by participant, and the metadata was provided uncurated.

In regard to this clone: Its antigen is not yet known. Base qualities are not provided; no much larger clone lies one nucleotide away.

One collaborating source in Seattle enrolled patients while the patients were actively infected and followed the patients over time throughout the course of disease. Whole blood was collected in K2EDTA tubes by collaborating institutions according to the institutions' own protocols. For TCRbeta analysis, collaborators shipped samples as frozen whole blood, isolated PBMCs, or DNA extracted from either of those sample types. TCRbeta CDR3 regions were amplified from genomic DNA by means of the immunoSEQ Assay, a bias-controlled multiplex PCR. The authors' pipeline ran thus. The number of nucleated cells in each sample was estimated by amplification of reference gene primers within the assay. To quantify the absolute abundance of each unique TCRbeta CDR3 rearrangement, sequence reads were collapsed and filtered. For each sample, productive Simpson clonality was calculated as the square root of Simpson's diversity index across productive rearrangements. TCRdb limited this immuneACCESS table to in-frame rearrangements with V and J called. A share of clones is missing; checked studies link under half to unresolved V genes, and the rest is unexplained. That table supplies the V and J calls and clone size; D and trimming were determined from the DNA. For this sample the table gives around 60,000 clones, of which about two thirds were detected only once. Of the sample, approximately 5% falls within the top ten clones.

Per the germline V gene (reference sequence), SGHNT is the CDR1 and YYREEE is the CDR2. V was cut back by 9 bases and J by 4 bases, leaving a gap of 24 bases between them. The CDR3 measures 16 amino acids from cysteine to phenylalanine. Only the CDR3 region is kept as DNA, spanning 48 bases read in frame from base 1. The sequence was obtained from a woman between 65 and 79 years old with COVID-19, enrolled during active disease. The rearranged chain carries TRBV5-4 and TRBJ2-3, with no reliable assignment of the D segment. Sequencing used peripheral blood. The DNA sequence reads TGTGCCACCTCCAATGGCGGCGTCGGCCGCGCAGATACGCAGTATTTT. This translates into CATSNGGVGRADTQYF.